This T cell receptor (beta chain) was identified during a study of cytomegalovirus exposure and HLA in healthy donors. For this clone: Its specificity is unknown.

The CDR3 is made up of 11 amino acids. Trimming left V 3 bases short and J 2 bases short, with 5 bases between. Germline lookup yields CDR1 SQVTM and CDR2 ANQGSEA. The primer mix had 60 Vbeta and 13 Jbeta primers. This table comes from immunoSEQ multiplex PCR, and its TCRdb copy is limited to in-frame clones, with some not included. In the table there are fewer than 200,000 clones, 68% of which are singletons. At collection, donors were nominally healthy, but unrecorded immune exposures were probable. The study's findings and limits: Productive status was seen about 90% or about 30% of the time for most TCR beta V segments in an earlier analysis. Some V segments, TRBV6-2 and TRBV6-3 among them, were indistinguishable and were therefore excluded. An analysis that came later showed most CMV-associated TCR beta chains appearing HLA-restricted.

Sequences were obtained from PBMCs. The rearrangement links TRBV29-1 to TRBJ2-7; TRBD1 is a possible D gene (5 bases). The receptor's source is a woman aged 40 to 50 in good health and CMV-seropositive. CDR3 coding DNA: TGCAGCGTTGAGACAGCCTACGAGCAGTACTTC. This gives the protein CSVETAYEQYF.